Listed below are T cell receptor beta chains from one sample, sequenced in a study of blood T cells in healthy people across ages. Each CDR3 protein is one row after TCRdb ran MiXCR on the 5' RACE reads. Among 650,000 to 1,000,000 distinct CDR3 sequences listed, 35% to 50% were seen once. Sequences were obtained from blood. These receptors were collected from a man older than 75 in good health. The CDR3 runs from the conserved cysteine through the conserved F or W. The D gene is left open where the match is weak. Size tells how often a clone was seen (once, few, many) or the class of an expanded clone, and some rows leave it out.

D gene	clone size	V gene	J gene	CDR3 protein	CDR3 DNA
NA	NA	TRBV7-2	TRBJ1-5	CASSSEARGYNQPQHF	TGTGCCAGCAGCTCCGAGGCCAGGGGATACAATCAGCCCCAGCATTTT
NA	NA	TRBV12-3/TRBV12-4	TRBJ2-5	CASRNWDTQETQYF	TGTGCCAGCAGAAATTGGGACACTCAAGAGACCCAGTACTTC
NA	few	TRBV18	TRBJ1-2	CASSQTTDYGYTF	TGTGCCAGCTCACAAACGACGGACTATGGCTACACCTTC
NA	NA	TRBV28	TRBJ2-3	CASSPGNEIPEDTQYF	TGTGCCAGCAGTCCAGGGAACGAGATACCAGAGGATACGCAGTATTTT
NA	NA	TRBV7-2	TRBJ1-4	CASSTRGSDNEKLFF	TGTGCCAGCAGCACGCGGGGGTCCGATAATGAAAAACTGTTTTTT
NA	once	TRBV7-8	TRBJ1-5	CASSLKGFHQPQHF	TGTGCCAGCAGCTTAAAAGGATTCCATCAGCCCCAGCATTTT
TRBD2	NA	TRBV29-1	TRBJ2-1	CSAWTSGSKGEQFF	TGCAGCGCCTGGACTAGCGGGAGTAAGGGCGAGCAGTTCTTC
TRBD2	NA	TRBV7-9	TRBJ2-7	CASRLSGGGEQYF	TGTGCCAGCAGGTTATCGGGAGGTGGCGAGCAGTACTTC
NA	many	TRBV7-3	TRBJ2-1	CASSELPYNEQFF	TGTGCCAGCAGCGAGCTGCCCTACAATGAGCAGTTCTTC
TRBD1	NA	TRBV7-9	TRBJ2-7	CASSPGQGATEQYF	TGTGCCAGCAGCCCCGGACAGGGGGCGACCGAGCAGTACTTC
TRBD2	few	TRBV7-2	TRBJ2-7	CASSPLAGESYEQYF	TGTGCCAGCAGCCCTCTAGCGGGAGAATCCTACGAGCAGTACTTC
NA	NA	TRBV11-3	TRBJ2-3	CASSLTPGTTDTQYF	TGTGCCAGCAGCTTAACCCCAGGGACCACAGATACGCAGTATTTT
NA	few	TRBV5-1	TRBJ1-4	CASSRMGATNEKLFF	TGCGCCAGCAGCCGGATGGGGGCAACTAATGAAAAACTGTTTTTT
NA	few	TRBV20-1	TRBJ2-7	CSALWLGGYEQYF	TGCAGTGCCCTTTGGCTAGGAGGCTACGAGCAGTACTTC
NA	NA	TRBV7-2	TRBJ2-1	CASSLGLNDEQFF	TGTGCCAGCAGCCTTGGACTGAACGATGAGCAGTTCTTC
NA	many	TRBV5-1	TRBJ2-7	CASRFSPSASYDEQYF	TGCGCCAGCAGATTCTCCCCTAGCGCATCTTACGACGAGCAGTACTTC
NA	NA	TRBV7-9	TRBJ2-1	CASRSRVGGGNEQFF	TGTGCCAGCAGGTCCAGGGTTGGAGGTGGTAATGAGCAGTTCTTC
NA	NA	TRBV6-1	TRBJ1-2	CASSEGNPYGYTF	TGTGCCAGCTCCGAGGGGAATCCCTATGGCTACACCTTC
NA	NA	TRBV28	TRBJ2-4	CASSSSSPMTAKNIQYF	TGTGCCAGCAGTTCCTCATCACCCATGACGGCCAAAAACATTCAGTACTTC
NA	NA	TRBV24-1	TRBJ2-2	CATSEPAGRANTGELFF	TGTGCCACCAGTGAGCCCGCGGGACGGGCGAACACCGGGGAGCTGTTTTTT
TRBD2	few	TRBV2	TRBJ2-1	CASRFWTSGRAGEQFF	TGTGCCAGCAGATTCTGGACTAGCGGGAGGGCCGGTGAGCAGTTCTTC
TRBD1	NA	TRBV12-3/TRBV12-4	TRBJ2-7	CASSLETGGFYEQYF	TGTGCCAGCAGTTTGGAGACAGGGGGCTTTTACGAGCAGTACTTC
TRBD1	few	TRBV10-3	TRBJ2-6	CAISPGQDFSGANVLTF	TGTGCCATCAGCCCGGGACAGGATTTCTCTGGGGCCAACGTCCTGACTTTC
NA	NA	TRBV7-8	TRBJ2-2	CASSPLGANTGELFF	TGTGCCAGCAGCCCCCTGGGGGCCAACACCGGGGAGCTGTTTTTT
TRBD1	NA	TRBV12-3/TRBV12-4	TRBJ2-5	CASSSGTGGFPTQYF	TGTGCCAGCAGTTCCGGGACAGGGGGTTTTCCGACCCAGTACTTC
NA	NA	TRBV28	TRBJ2-7	CASTQGGARLYEQYF	TGTGCCAGCACCCAGGGGGGGGCGCGACTCTACGAGCAGTACTTC
TRBD2	many	TRBV6-5	TRBJ2-5	CASSYSRGAGGKETQYF	TGTGCCAGCAGTTACTCGAGAGGAGCGGGGGGGAAGGAGACCCAGTACTTC
NA	NA	TRBV27	TRBJ2-1	CASSLGGKGANEQFF	TGTGCCAGCAGTTTAGGGGGCAAAGGGGCCAATGAGCAGTTCTTC
TRBD2	NA	TRBV7-2	TRBJ2-1	CASSPRLAGDYEQFF	TGTGCCAGCAGCCCCAGACTAGCGGGAGACTATGAGCAGTTCTTC
NA	NA	TRBV29-1	TRBJ2-3	CSARVTDTQYF	TGCAGCGCCAGGGTCACAGATACGCAGTATTTT
TRBD2	NA	TRBV27	TRBJ2-7	CASSALAGGLLEQYF	TGTGCCAGCAGTGCGTTAGCGGGAGGTTTACTTGAGCAGTACTTC
NA	few	TRBV5-1	TRBJ2-7	CASSLYASATNPGYEQYF	TGCGCCAGCAGCTTGTACGCTAGCGCGACAAACCCTGGGTACGAGCAGTACTTC
NA	NA	TRBV20-1	TRBJ2-3	CSANSIADVYDTRYF	TGCAGTGCTAACTCGATAGCGGATGTCTATGATACGCGGTATTTT
NA	few	TRBV12-3/TRBV12-4	TRBJ2-6	CASSLRAGPPAGANVLTF	TGTGCCAGCAGTTTAAGGGCAGGGCCCCCCGCTGGGGCCAACGTCCTGACTTTC
TRBD1	NA	TRBV10-3	TRBJ1-4	CAISESQGGDEKLFF	TGTGCCATCAGTGAGTCCCAGGGGGGGGATGAAAAACTGTTTTTT
TRBD2	few	TRBV7-2	TRBJ2-6	CASRRSGRISGANVLTF	TGTGCCAGCAGACGGAGCGGGAGGATCTCTGGGGCCAACGTCCTGACTTTC
NA	NA	TRBV20-1	TRBJ1-1	CSASFNTEAFF	TGCAGTGCTAGTTTCAACACTGAAGCTTTCTTT
TRBD2	many	TRBV27	TRBJ2-3	CASSFRGLAGRDTQYF	TGTGCCAGCAGTTTCCGGGGACTAGCGGGGAGAGATACGCAGTATTTT
TRBD2	NA	TRBV2	TRBJ2-7	CASSVSGGALEQYF	TGTGCCAGCAGTGTTAGCGGGGGGGCCCTCGAGCAGTACTTC
NA	NA	TRBV4-3	TRBJ2-7	CASSQGRAAGVSEQYF	TGCGCCAGCAGCCAAGGTAGGGCGGCAGGGGTTAGCGAGCAGTACTTC
NA	NA	TRBV7-2	TRBJ1-5	CASSLFGRAQPQHF	TGTGCCAGCAGCTTATTCGGGCGAGCACAGCCCCAGCATTTT
TRBD1	many	TRBV4-3	TRBJ2-7	CASSQEFRDRVSYEQYF	TGCGCCAGCAGCCAAGAGTTCCGGGACAGGGTTTCCTACGAGCAGTACTTC
TRBD2	many	TRBV7-3	TRBJ2-1	CASSSPGSSGTIDNEQFF	TGTGCCAGCAGCTCCCCAGGGTCTAGCGGGACGATAGACAATGAGCAGTTCTTC
NA	NA	TRBV28	TRBJ2-7	CTSKGDTTYEQYF	TGTACCAGCAAGGGGGACACTACTTACGAGCAGTACTTC
NA	NA	TRBV20-1	TRBJ1-2	CSARGERTNYGYTF	TGCAGTGCTAGAGGCGAGCGGACAAACTATGGCTACACCTTC
TRBD2	NA	TRBV28	TRBJ2-2	CASGILAGRNTGELFF	TGTGCCAGCGGAATTCTAGCGGGAAGGAACACCGGGGAGCTGTTTTTT
TRBD1	many	TRBV7-2	TRBJ1-5	CASSRSGTGFEPQHF	TGTGCCAGCAGTCGATCCGGGACAGGGTTTGAGCCCCAGCATTTT
NA	NA	TRBV6-2/TRBV6-3	TRBJ2-7	CASSYFRDRGSYEQYF	TGTGCCAGCAGTTACTTCCGGGATCGAGGCTCCTACGAGCAGTACTTC
NA	few	TRBV10-3	TRBJ2-3	CAISESAGEQYF	TGTGCCATCAGTGAGTCGGCAGGCGAGCAGTATTTT
TRBD2	NA	TRBV20-1	TRBJ2-5	CSARVEREVQETQYF	TGCAGTGCTAGAGTCGAGCGGGAGGTCCAAGAGACCCAGTACTTC
TRBD2	many	TRBV5-5	TRBJ2-1	CASSLGLAGALTVDEQFF	TGTGCCAGCAGCTTGGGACTAGCGGGAGCCTTAACAGTGGATGAGCAGTTCTTC
NA	NA	TRBV7-9	TRBJ2-4	CASSLNAERVKNIQYF	TGTGCCAGCAGCTTAAACGCGGAAAGGGTCAAAAACATTCAGTACTTC
NA	many	TRBV7-2	TRBJ2-1	CASSLSTGAGTYNEQFF	TGTGCCAGCAGCTTAAGTACTGGTGCCGGAACCTACAATGAGCAGTTCTTC
NA	NA	TRBV6-6	TRBJ1-5	CASSSSGEAQPQHF	TGTGCCAGCAGTTCGTCAGGGGAAGCTCAGCCCCAGCATTTT
NA	NA	TRBV20-1	TRBJ1-5	CSALRDINQPQHF	TGCAGTGCTCTCCGGGACATCAATCAGCCCCAGCATTTT
NA	NA	TRBV20-1	TRBJ2-3	CSAGDGSSLSTDTQYF	TGCAGTGCTGGGGACGGAAGCAGCCTCAGCACAGATACGCAGTATTTT
NA	NA	TRBV28	TRBJ2-5	CASSPGGQGGQETQYF	TGTGCCAGCAGCCCCGGAGGGCAGGGCGGGCAAGAGACCCAGTACTTC
TRBD2	NA	TRBV29-1	TRBJ2-5	CSVAGRLAGEGETQYF	TGCAGCGTTGCCGGAAGACTAGCGGGAGAGGGAGAGACCCAGTACTTC
TRBD1	NA	TRBV2	TRBJ2-1	CASSADFRGREQFF	TGTGCCAGCAGCGCGGACTTCAGGGGGCGGGAGCAGTTCTTC
NA	NA	TRBV20-1	TRBJ1-5	CSASLSNQPQHF	TGCAGTGCTAGCCTGAGCAATCAGCCCCAGCATTTT